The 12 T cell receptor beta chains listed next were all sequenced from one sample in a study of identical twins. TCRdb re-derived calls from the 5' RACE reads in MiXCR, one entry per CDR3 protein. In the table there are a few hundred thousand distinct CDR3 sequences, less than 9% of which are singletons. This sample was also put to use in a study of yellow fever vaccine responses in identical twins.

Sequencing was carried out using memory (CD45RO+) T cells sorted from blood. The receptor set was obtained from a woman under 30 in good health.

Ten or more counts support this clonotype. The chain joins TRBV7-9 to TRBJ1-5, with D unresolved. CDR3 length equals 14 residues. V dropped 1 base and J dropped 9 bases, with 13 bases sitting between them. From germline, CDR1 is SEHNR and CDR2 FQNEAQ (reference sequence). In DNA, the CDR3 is TGTGCCAGCAGCTTAGAACAGCCGAGCTCGCCCCAGCATTTT. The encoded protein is CASSLEQPSSPQHF.

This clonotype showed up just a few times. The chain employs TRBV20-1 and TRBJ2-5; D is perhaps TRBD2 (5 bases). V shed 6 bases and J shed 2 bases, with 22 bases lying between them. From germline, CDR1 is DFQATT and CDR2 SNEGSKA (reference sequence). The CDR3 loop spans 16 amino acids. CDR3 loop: CSADTLSGGSQETQYF. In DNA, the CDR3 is TGCAGTGCCGATACCCTCAGCGGCGGTTCTCAAGAGACCCAGTACTTC.

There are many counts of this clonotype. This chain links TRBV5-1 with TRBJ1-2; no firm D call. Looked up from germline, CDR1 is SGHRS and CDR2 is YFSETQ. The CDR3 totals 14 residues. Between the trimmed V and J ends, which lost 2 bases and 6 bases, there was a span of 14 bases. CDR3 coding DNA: TGCGCCAGCAGCTTAACGGAAAGCGACCATGGCTACACCTTC. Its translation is CASSLTESDHGYTF.

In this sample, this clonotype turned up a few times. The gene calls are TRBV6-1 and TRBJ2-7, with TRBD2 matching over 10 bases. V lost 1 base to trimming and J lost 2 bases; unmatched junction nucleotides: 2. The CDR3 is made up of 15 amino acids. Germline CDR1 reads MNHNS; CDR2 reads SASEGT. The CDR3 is CASSEGTSGPYEQYF. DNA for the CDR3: TGTGCCAGCAGTGAAGGGACTAGCGGACCCTACGAGCAGTACTTC.

In nucleotides, the CDR3 is TGTGCCAGCAGTTTAACCGACAGGCGCCTTTATGGCTACACCTTC. Protein product: CASSLTDRRLYGYTF. The chain joins TRBV28 to TRBJ1-2, with D possibly being TRBD1 (6 bases). The CDR3 contains 15 residues. The germline gives CDR1 MDHEN, CDR2 SYDVKM. Trimming removed 2 bases at V and 5 bases at J, with 15 bases between.

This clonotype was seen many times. CDR3 in amino acids: CASSLIQGQAYEQYV. In DNA, the CDR3 is TGTGCCAGCAGCTTAATCCAAGGACAGGCCTACGAGCAGTACGTC. The J gene is TRBJ2-7, the V gene TRBV11-2; 7 bases are a match to TRBD1. Unmatched junction bases numbered 6, after V lost 2 bases and J lost 2 bases. The V gene's germline CDR1 is SGHAT and CDR2 FQNNGV. CDR3 length: 15 residues.

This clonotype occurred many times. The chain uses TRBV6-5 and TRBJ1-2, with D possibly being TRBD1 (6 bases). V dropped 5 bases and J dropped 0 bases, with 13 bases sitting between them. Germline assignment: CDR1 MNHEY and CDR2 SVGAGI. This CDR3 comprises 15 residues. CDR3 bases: TGTGCCAGCAGTACCGACAGGCGTTCTAACTATGGCTACACCTTC. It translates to CASSTDRRSNYGYTF.

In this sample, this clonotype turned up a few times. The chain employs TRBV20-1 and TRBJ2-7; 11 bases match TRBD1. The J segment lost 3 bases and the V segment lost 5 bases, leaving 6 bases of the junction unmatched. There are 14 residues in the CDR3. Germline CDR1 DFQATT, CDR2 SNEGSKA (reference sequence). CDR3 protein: CSAHRDRGYYEQYF. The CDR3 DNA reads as TGCAGTGCTCACCGGGACAGGGGGTACTACGAGCAGTACTTC.

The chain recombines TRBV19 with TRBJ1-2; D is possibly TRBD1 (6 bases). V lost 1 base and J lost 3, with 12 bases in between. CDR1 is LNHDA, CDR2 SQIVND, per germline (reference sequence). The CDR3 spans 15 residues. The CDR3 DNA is TGTGCCAGTAGTATAGCTCCACAGGGCGACTATGGCTACACCTTC. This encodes CASSIAPQGDYGYTF.

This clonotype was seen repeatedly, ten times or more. CDR3 DNA: TGCAGCGTTGTGGCTAGCGTCGCCTACGAGCAGTACTTC. Translated, it gives CSVVASVAYEQYF. The V call is TRBV29-1, the J call TRBJ2-7, with D perhaps TRBD2 (6 bases). This CDR3 region has 13 residues. CDR1 and CDR2 from the germline V gene are SQVTM and ANQGSEA. With 4 bases removed from V and 2 bases from J, the gap between germline ends came to 12 bases.

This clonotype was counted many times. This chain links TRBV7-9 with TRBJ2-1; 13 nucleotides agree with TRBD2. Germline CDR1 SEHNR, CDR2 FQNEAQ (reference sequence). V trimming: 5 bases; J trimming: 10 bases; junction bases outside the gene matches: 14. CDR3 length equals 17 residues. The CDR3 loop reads CASSRTGTSGIGREQFF. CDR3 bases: TGTGCCAGCAGCCGGACCGGGACTAGCGGGATTGGCAGAGAGCAGTTCTTC.

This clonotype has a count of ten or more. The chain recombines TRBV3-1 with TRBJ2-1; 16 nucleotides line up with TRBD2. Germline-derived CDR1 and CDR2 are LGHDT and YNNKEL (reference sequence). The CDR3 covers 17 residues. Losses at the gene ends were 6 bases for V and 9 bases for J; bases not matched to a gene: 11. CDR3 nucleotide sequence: TGTGCCAGCAGTCATGTGACGGGACTAGCGGGAGGGGGTGAGCAGTTCTTC. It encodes CASSHVTGLAGGGEQFF.